Below, one T cell receptor beta chain is given with its context. Its antigen is still unknown. This specimen comes from a study of breast tumors, draining lymph nodes, adjacent tissues. TCRdb used MiXCR to reprocess the multiplex PCR reads, holding one entry per CDR3 protein. In the table there are fewer than 25,000 distinct CDR3 sequences, 64% of which are singletons. Broader study findings: Tumor repertoires ranked between lymph nodes and nontumor tissue in diversity, with V and J gene preferences. Tumor T cell lymph node origin was a supported hypothesis, not proven. Tumor and nontumor repertoires were significantly more similar in luminal-like than in basal-like breast cancer. The data were judged consistent with most tumor T cells coming from lymph node and expanding in tumor.

This CDR3 comprises 12 residues. Germline values: CDR1 DFQATT, CDR2 SNEGSKA (reference sequence). V lost 0 bases and J 7 bases, leaving 8 bases between the germline ends. The chain combines TRBV20-1 with TRBJ2-3, with D uncertain. The receptor comes from a female donor with breast cancer. Some clones in this sample may be carry-over from other donors' samples. The sequenced sample was tumor-adjacent breast tissue. The CDR3 sequence: CSARESLNTQYF. The CDR3 nucleotides read TGCAGTGCTAGAGAGTCTTTAAATACGCAGTATTTT.